This T cell receptor (beta chain) was retrieved from a study of OX40 agonist ivuxolimab in advanced cancers. Study-wide findings and caveats: Average numbers of expanded clones were greater in CD8+ T cells than in CD4+.

In the case of this clone: Its antigen is unidentified.

The CDR3 runs 15 residues. Trimming left V 3 bases short and J 0 bases short, with 9 bases between. CDR1 and CDR2 from the germline V gene are MNHEY and SMNVEV (reference sequence). The repertoire was sequenced with immunoSEQ multiplex PCR; TCRdb's copy has only in-frame clones and lacks some. This sample has about 48,000 clones, with around nine tenths found just once. This sequence was found in an adult with an advanced solid tumor such as melanoma, head and neck, liver or kidney cancer. Sample: CD4+ or CD8+ T cells sorted from blood, taken in a trial of the OX40 agonist ivuxolimab. The rearrangement links TRBV27 to TRBJ2-1; no definite D call. The CDR3 nucleotides are TGTGCCAGCAGTTTTTTAGAGAGCTCCTACAATGAGCAGTTCTTC. Translated, it gives CASSFLESSYNEQFF.